This section outlines one T cell receptor beta chain sequence together with its context. During colonoscopy, one to two rectal pinch biopsies were collected. This record comes from a study of pediatric ulcerative colitis. Study-wide background: Disease was pancolitis in seven and left-sided in two, histology-confirmed.

Trimming removed 3 bases from V and 10 bases from J, with 13 bases in between. CDR1 SGHRS and CDR2 YFSETQ come from the germline V gene. The CDR3 runs 12 residues. Sequencing depth was up to 500,000 reads per sample. TCRdb keeps only in-frame clones here, not all; method: immunoSEQ multiplex PCR. The sample shows more than 40,000 clones, 78% of them seen only once. The source of this sequence is a girl aged 10 to 17 with moderate ulcerative colitis. Sequencing used gut tissue. The gene calls are TRBV5-1 and TRBJ1-2; no clear D gene. CDR3 DNA: TGCGCCAGCAGCTCACAGACTTGGGACTACACCTTC. This translates into CASSSQTWDYTF. The full variable domain, completed using reference TRBV5-1 and TRBJ1-2, is KAGVTQTPRYLIKTRGQQVTLSCSPISGHRSVSWYQQTPGQGLQFLFEYFSETQRNKGNFPGRFSGRQFSNSRSEMNVSTLELGDSALYLCASSSQTWDYTFGSGTRLTVV.